The entry below describes one TCR beta chain. Its antigen is as yet unknown. The libraries of TRB cDNA were prepared using 5' RACE with UMI labels. TCRdb processed the 5' RACE reads again and assigns one entry to each CDR3 protein, with no DNA. Its clone listing holds about 150,000 distinct CDR3 sequences. The CDR3 contains 15 residues. This record belongs to a study of CXCR3-negative and CXCR3-positive naive CD8 T cells. General study findings and limits: CXCR3-positive naive cells had TRB CDR3s that were more hydrophobic than CXCR3-negative naive cells had. Similar TRBV-TRBJ gene usage was seen in naive CXCR3-negative and CXCR3-positive cells, but not in memory cells.

Sequencing was performed on naive CXCR3+ CD8+ T cells from blood. Noted subset: CD45RO-CCR7+CD27+CD95- naive CD8+ T cells expressing CXCR3 (TNR3+). The chain is built from TRBV12-3 or TRBV12-4 and TRBJ1-5; the TRBD1 assignment by TCRdb is unverifiable without DNA. The receptor was derived from a human donor in good health. Some clones in this sample may be carry-over from other donors' samples. The CDR3 sequence is CASSGGQGANQPQHF.